Listed here are 24 T cell receptor beta chains from one sample, sequenced in a study of cytomegalovirus exposure and HLA in healthy donors. The primer mix had 60 Vbeta and 13 Jbeta primers. The protocol was immunoSEQ multiplex PCR, while the TCRdb copy is restricted to in-frame clones and leaves out a portion. The table has tens of thousands of clones, roughly 80% seen once. Sequencing was carried out using PBMCs. Receptor source: a male donor in good health and CMV-seronegative.

The chain has TRBV27 and TRBJ2-3; D is unresolved. Deletions cut 0 bases from V and 2 bases from J, with 3 bases between. CDR1 and CDR2 from the germline V gene are MNHEY and SMNVEV (reference sequence). The CDR3 is 13 amino acids. The CDR3 is CASSLSLTDTQYF. In DNA, the CDR3 is TGTGCCAGCAGTTTATCCCTCACAGATACGCAGTATTTT.

This clone was seen a single time. The gene calls are TRBV11-2 and TRBJ2-1; D is ambiguous. The CDR3 contains 16 residues. The germline CDR1 and CDR2 sequences are SGHAT and FQNNGV. V was clipped by 1 base and J by 8 bases, with 18 bases between them. CDR3 residues: CASSLAEWWSLDEQFF. The DNA of the CDR3 is TGTGCCAGCAGCTTAGCTGAGTGGTGGTCCTTGGATGAGCAGTTCTTC.

In this sample, this clone turned up a few times. This rearrangement joins TRBV5-1 to TRBJ1-6; D remains unclear. Germline V lookup: CDR1 SGHRS, CDR2 YFSETQ. V lost 0 bases and J 10 bases, leaving 8 bases between the germline ends. CDR3 length: 13 amino acids. The CDR3 reads CASSLAAQSPLHF. The CDR3 DNA reads as TGCGCCAGCAGCTTGGCCGCCCAGTCACCCCTCCACTTT.

The chain is built from TRBV28 and TRBJ1-2; no clear D gene. Germline values: CDR1 MDHEN, CDR2 SYDVKM. CDR3 length equals 14 residues. V lost 2 bases, J lost 3 bases, and 10 bases lay in between. The CDR3 nucleotides are TGTGCCAGCAGTTTAATTAATCCTCACTATGGCTACACCTTC. Translation: CASSLINPHYGYTF.

V gene TRBV7-2 combines with J gene TRBJ1-1; D is uncertain. CDR1 is SGHTA and CDR2 is FQGNSA in the germline V gene. This CDR3 region has 15 residues. The V end was cut by 5 bases, the J end by 5 bases, with 18 bases between. CDR3 loop: CASSLLIGSGTEAFF. DNA for the CDR3: TGTGCCAGCAGCCTACTGATAGGTTCGGGGACTGAAGCTTTCTTT.

The chain links TRBV2 to TRBJ2-4, with D perhaps TRBD1 (5 bases). The CDR3 runs 15 residues. V was trimmed by 1 base and J by 4 bases, leaving 11 bases between them. CDR1 and CDR2 from the germline V gene are SNHLY and FYNNEI. CDR3 region: CASSEGGAGKNIQYF. Written as DNA, the CDR3 is TGTGCCAGCAGTGAAGGGGGCGCCGGAAAAAACATTCAGTACTTC.

The V and J genes are TRBV6-1 and TRBJ2-1; D call uncertain. This CDR3 is 10 amino acids long. The V end was cut by 7 bases, the J end by 7 bases, with 5 bases between. Germline lookup yields CDR1 MNHNS and CDR2 SASEGT. The CDR3 nucleotides are TGTGCCAGCATTTCAAATGAGCAGTTCTTC. Its translation is CASISNEQFF.

The V gene is TRBV19, the J gene TRBJ2-7; maybe TRBD1 (8 bases). Germline loops: CDR1 LNHDA, CDR2 SQIVND (reference sequence). V was trimmed by 5 bases and J by 3 bases, leaving 17 bases between them. CDR3 length: 15 amino acids. The DNA of the CDR3 is TGTGCCAGTAGTCCAGACAGGGGAGGGAACTACGAGCAGTACTTC. It encodes CASSPDRGGNYEQYF. The full variable domain, rest sourced from reference TRBV19 and TRBJ2-7, is DGGITQSPKYLFRKEGQNVTLSCEQNLNHDAMYWYRQDPGQGLRLIYYSQIVNDFQKGDIAEGYSVSREKKESFPLTVTSAQKNPTAFYLCASSPDRGGNYEQYFGPGTRLTVT.

V and J are TRBV7-9 and TRBJ1-2; no definite D call. CDR1 and CDR2 (germline): SEHNR, FQNEAQ (reference sequence). The CDR3 is made up of 10 amino acids. Trimming took 8 bases from V and 11 from J, leaving 12 bases between them. CDR3 DNA: TGTGCCAGCGGGCCCTCGGGGTACACCTTC. Amino acids: CASGPSGYTF.

The genes are TRBV9 and TRBJ2-5; TRBD1 aligns across 7 bases. Germline V gives CDR1 SGDLS, CDR2 YYNGEE. The CDR3 is 16 amino acids. The J segment lost 1 base and the V segment lost 3 bases, leaving 9 bases of the junction unmatched. Here the CDR3 DNA reads TGTGCCAGCAGCGCGACCCCCAGGGGGAGCCAAGAGACCCAGTACTTC. Its protein product is CASSATPRGSQETQYF.

This chain joins TRBV6-1 and TRBJ2-3; the match to TRBD1 covers 9 bases. Germline values: CDR1 MNHNS, CDR2 SASEGT. The CDR3 has 15 residues. Unmatched junction bases numbered 8, after V lost 7 bases and J lost 3 bases. CDR3 nucleotide sequence: TGTGCCAGCACCCCGGGACAGGGTAGAACAGATACGCAGTATTTT. Translation: CASTPGQGRTDTQYF.

The gene calls are TRBV29-1 and TRBJ2-7; no definite D call. V dropped 7 bases and J dropped 5 bases, with 12 bases sitting between them. Germline V lookup: CDR1 SQVTM, CDR2 ANQGSEA. This CDR3 spans 11 amino acids. Here the CDR3 DNA reads TGCAGCGCCTCGCACTTGGACGAGCAGTACTTC. Protein product: CSASHLDEQYF.

The chain joins TRBV4-3 to TRBJ1-2; D may be TRBD1 (6 bases). CDR3 length equals 14 residues. The germline V gene has CDR1 LGHNA and CDR2 YSLEER. The V and J ends lost 1 base and 6 bases respectively, with 12 bases between them. CDR3 in amino acids: CASSQAHRENGYTF. CDR3 bases: TGCGCCAGCAGCCAAGCGCACAGGGAGAATGGCTACACCTTC.

The V and J genes are TRBV5-6 and TRBJ1-1, with D uncertain. CDR1 and CDR2 from the germline V gene are SGHDT and YYEEEE. With 1 base removed from V and 3 bases from J, the gap between germline ends came to 16 bases. This CDR3 region has 16 residues. CDR3 DNA: TGTGCCAGCAGCTTGAATCGACTGGGGAGGGACACTGAAGCTTTCTTT. Translation gives CASSLNRLGRDTEAFF.

This rearrangement joins TRBV9 to TRBJ1-1, with TRBD1 as a possible D gene (6 bases). The CDR3 length is 15 residues. Per the germline V gene, CDR1 is SGDLS and CDR2 is YYNGEE. V dropped 2 bases and J dropped 4 bases, with 15 bases sitting between them. This CDR3 is CASSVRAGVGTEAFF. CDR3 sequence (DNA): TGTGCCAGCAGCGTCCGTGCAGGGGTGGGCACTGAAGCTTTCTTT.

In nucleotides, the CDR3 is TGTGCTAGTGGTTTGTCCTCCCTCGCGGATTCTAACTATGGCTACACCTTC. The encoded protein is CASGLSSLADSNYGYTF. This chain uses TRBV12-5 with TRBJ1-2; D unresolved. The CDR3 loop spans 17 amino acids. The germline V gene encodes CDR1 LGHNT and CDR2 FRNRAP. Trimming pared 2 bases from V and 0 bases from J, leaving 16 bases between.

This clone was detected only a few times. The rearrangement uses TRBV19 and TRBJ1-1; possibly TRBD1 for D (5 bases). CDR3 length equals 14 residues. V gave up 2 bases and J gave up 4 bases, with 11 bases separating them. Germline-derived CDR1 and CDR2 are LNHDA and SQIVND (reference sequence). CDR3 DNA: TGTGCCAGTAGTATATGGGGGAGGGGCACTGAAGCTTTCTTT. Its protein product is CASSIWGRGTEAFF.

This chain's CDR3 is CASVQGVSYEQYF. CDR3 nucleotides: TGTGCCAGCGTCCAGGGCGTCTCCTACGAGCAGTACTTC. The rearrangement joins TRBV2 to TRBJ2-7; a weak D match, TRBD1 (5 bases). CDR1 SNHLY and CDR2 FYNNEI come from the germline V gene. Trimming stripped 8 bases from V and 0 bases from J, with 11 bases between. CDR3 length: 13 residues.

The V call is TRBV7-9, the J call TRBJ1-2; 7 nucleotides align to TRBD1. This CDR3 has 13 amino acids. Trimming cost V 6 bases and J 7 bases; bases outside gene matches: 8. Germline CDR1 is SEHNR and CDR2 is FQNEAQ (reference sequence). DNA of the CDR3: TGTGCCAGCAGATCGACAGGGTCTGGTGGCTACACCTTC. Protein: CASRSTGSGGYTF.

This rearrangement joins TRBV10-1 to TRBJ1-1; weak D call: TRBD1 (6 bases). In germline, CDR1 is WNHNN, CDR2 SYGVQD (reference sequence). The V gene lost 0 bases and the J gene lost 1 base, with 12 bases spanning the gap. CDR3 length: 16 residues. The CDR3 nucleotides read TGCGCCAGCAGTGAGTCGGGTTCGGACAGGAACACTGAAGCTTTCTTT. Translated: CASSESGSDRNTEAFF.

The J gene is TRBJ1-6, the V gene TRBV9, with 7 bases identical to TRBD1. V gave up 3 bases and J gave up 0 bases; unmatched junction bases: 3. The germline CDR1 and CDR2 sequences are SGDLS and YYNGEE. The CDR3 runs 16 residues. The CDR3 reads CASSAQGNSYNSPLHF. In nucleotides, the CDR3 is TGTGCCAGCAGCGCACAGGGGAACTCCTATAATTCACCCCTCCACTTT.

V is TRBV7-9 and J is TRBJ1-2; 7 bases line up with TRBD1. The CDR3 length is 15 residues. Germline CDR1 SEHNR, CDR2 FQNEAQ (reference sequence). Unmatched junction bases numbered 7, after V lost 1 base and J lost 5 bases. CDR3 protein: CASSLGQGQHYGYTF. In nucleotides, the CDR3 is TGTGCCAGCAGCTTAGGACAGGGTCAGCATTATGGCTACACCTTC.

The rearrangement links TRBV30 to TRBJ1-2; 9 nucleotides align to TRBD1. The CDR3 sequence is 13 residues long. After removal of 2 bases from V and 9 bases from J, the junction contained 7 bases not matched to a gene. Germline values: CDR1 GTSNPN, CDR2 SVGIG (reference sequence). In nucleotides, the CDR3 is TGTGCCTGGAGTTCGACGGGACAGGGTAGCTACACCTTC. It is translated as CAWSSTGQGSYTF.

The chain is built from TRBV10-1 and TRBJ1-5; D is perhaps TRBD1 (5 bases). Trimming took 6 bases from V and 4 from J, leaving 13 bases between them. Germline V lookup: CDR1 WNHNN, CDR2 SYGVQD (reference sequence). The CDR3 covers 14 residues. The CDR3 DNA follows: TGCGCCAGCAGGACTAGGCAGGGAAATCAGCCCCAGCATTTT. Its translation is CASRTRQGNQPQHF.